The clone carrying this TCR beta chain was counted many times. Its antigen is still unknown. This record comes from a study of early T cells in non-severe SARS-CoV-2 infection. The overall study: From unsorted whole blood, bulk RNA was sequenced, and the chains remained unpaired.

Findings of the study overall: Sequences matched to VDJdb favored anti-spike CD8 responses, while private and CD4 specificities were missed.

CDR3 length: 13 residues. The germline V gene has CDR1 SQVTM and CDR2 ANQGSEA. Trimming took 7 bases from V and 2 from J; bases not matched to a gene: 7. Tagging with unique molecular identifiers was applied to individual cDNA molecules. TCRdb itself ran the 5' RACE reads through MiXCR, one entry per CDR3 protein. The sample has roughly 25,000 distinct CDR3 sequences, about 4.5% seen once; the top ten hold around 16%. The genes are TRBV29-1 and TRBJ2-5, with 7 nucleotides matching TRBD1. This receptor was taken from an adult who was a healthcare worker with PCR-confirmed SARS-CoV-2 infection or an uninfected control (not recorded which). What was sequenced was whole blood. Here the CDR3 reads CSAPDRIQETQYF. The CDR3 DNA reads as TGCAGCGCCCCGGACAGGATTCAAGAGACCCAGTACTTC. Full variable domain (outside the CDR3, taken from reference TRBV29-1 and TRBJ2-5): SAVISQKPSRDICQRGTSLTIQCQVDSQVTMMFWYRQQPGQSLTLIATANQGSEATYESGFVIDKFPISRPNLTFSTLTVSNMSPEDSSIYLCSAPDRIQETQYFGPGTRLLVL.